This entry lists 20 T cell receptor beta chains sequenced from one sample in a study of blood T cell repertoires in COVID-19. The assay was immunoSEQ multiplex PCR, and TCRdb's table has in-frame clones only and misses some. The sample includes around 65,000 clones, around 83% seen only once; the top ten take roughly 12%. Sequencing was carried out using peripheral blood. The receptor source for this set is a human donor in a cohort sampled during active COVID-19.

The V call is TRBV29-1, the J call TRBJ2-3; 9 bases agree with TRBD2. After removal of 6 bases from V and 1 base from J, the junction contained 11 bases not matched to a gene. CDR1 and CDR2 from the germline V gene are SQVTM and ANQGSEA. This CDR3 spans 16 amino acids. This CDR3 is CSVPQAGGGGTDTQYF. Written as DNA, the CDR3 is TGCAGCGTCCCGCAAGCGGGGGGCGGGGGCACAGATACGCAGTATTTT.

This chain connects TRBV19 to TRBJ2-5; weak D call: TRBD2 (6 bases). The germline gives CDR1 LNHDA, CDR2 SQIVND (reference sequence). Trimming took off 10 bases at V and 5 bases at J, with 17 bases between the two ends. This CDR3 is built from 13 residues. In DNA, the CDR3 is TGTGCCATCTCGCGGGGATTTAGGGAGACCCAGTACTTC. It encodes CAISRGFRETQYF.

V usage is TRBV6-5 and J usage is TRBJ2-5; TRBD1 matches at 8 bases. CDR3 length: 14 amino acids. V shed 7 bases, J shed 4 bases, and the junction held 8 bases outside the gene matches. The germline gives CDR1 MNHEY, CDR2 SVGAGI. This chain's CDR3 is CASKDDRGLETQYF. Written as DNA, the CDR3 is TGTGCCAGCAAGGACGACAGGGGTTTAGAGACCCAGTACTTC.

The chain carries TRBV7-2 and TRBJ2-5; maybe TRBD1 (6 bases). Germline V gene sequence: CDR1 SGHTA, CDR2 FQGNSA. Trimming shortened V by 5 bases and J by 5 bases, and 12 bases separated the two germline ends. The CDR3 is 13 residues long. CDR3 loop: CASSLDSLETQYF. The CDR3 DNA follows: TGTGCCAGCAGCCTGGACAGTCTGGAGACCCAGTACTTC.

The rearrangement links TRBV10-1 to TRBJ1-2, with a possible D match to TRBD1 (5 bases). Germline loops: CDR1 WNHNN, CDR2 SYGVQD (reference sequence). Trimming shortened V by 7 bases and J by 1 base, and 10 bases separated the two germline ends. The CDR3 covers 13 residues. In DNA form, the CDR3 reads TGCGCCAGCACCGCGGGGGATAACTATGGCTACACCTTC. This translates into CASTAGDNYGYTF.

The chain is built from TRBV24-1 and TRBJ2-2; 8 nucleotides line up with TRBD1. The CDR3 extends over 16 amino acids. The V segment lost 7 bases and the J segment 5 bases; nucleotides outside the gene matches: 11. Looked up from germline, CDR1 is KGHDR and CDR2 is SFDVKD. The CDR3 DNA reads TGTGCCACCAGCCAAACCGGGACAGGCGATACCGGGGAGCTGTTTTTT. Protein sequence: CATSQTGTGDTGELFF.

The V gene is TRBV3-1 (or the pseudogene TRBV3-2), the J gene TRBJ1-6, with 8 bases that match TRBD1. CDR1 is LGHDT and CDR2 is YNNKEL in the germline V gene (reference sequence). After removal of 0 bases from V and 9 bases from J, the junction contained 7 bases not matched to a gene. CDR3 length equals 16 residues. The CDR3, as DNA: TGTGCCAGCAGCCAAGATCCAGGGGGCCGGGGTTCACCCCTCCACTTT. Translated, it gives CASSQDPGGRGSPLHF.

This clone was counted a single time. The chain combines TRBV10-3 with TRBJ2-2; 7 bases line up with TRBD1. CDR1 and CDR2 (germline): ENHRY, SYGVKD. Trimming took 11 bases from V and 7 from J; bases not matched to a gene: 10. This CDR3 is built from 13 residues. The CDR3 region has the DNA TGTGCCGCAGGGACAGCTAAGAACGGGGAGCTGTTTTTT. It specifies CAAGTAKNGELFF.

The genes are TRBV29-1 and TRBJ1-4; D not resolved. Germline V lookup: CDR1 SQVTM, CDR2 ANQGSEA. Trimming took 7 bases from V and 4 from J, leaving 13 bases between them. The CDR3 extends over 13 amino acids. CDR3 nucleotides: TGCAGCGCAACTTCGGAGGGTAATGAAAAACTGTTTTTT. It encodes CSATSEGNEKLFF.

This clone has a handful of counts. CDR3 sequence: CASSLGGSTDTQYF. The CDR3 DNA reads as TGTGCCAGCAGCTTAGGCGGAAGCACAGATACGCAGTATTTT. J is TRBJ2-3 and V is TRBV11-3; D is unresolved. Trimming left V 1 base short and J 0 bases short, with 5 bases between. Germline values: CDR1 SGHNT, CDR2 YENEEA. This CDR3 is 14 amino acids long.

The V and J genes are TRBV6-5 and TRBJ2-7, with a weak D call TRBD2 (6 bases). V lost 6 bases and J 3 bases, leaving 18 bases between the germline ends. This CDR3 spans 15 amino acids. Germline V gene lookup returns CDR1 MNHEY and CDR2 SVGAGI. The DNA of the CDR3 is TGTGCCAGCAGGAACGCCATCACTAGCTACTACGAGCAGTACTTC. This translates into CASRNAITSYYEQYF.

The V gene is TRBV11-2, the J gene TRBJ2-7, with D unclear. CDR1 and CDR2 (germline): SGHAT, FQNNGV. Trimming pared 5 bases from V and 3 bases from J, leaving 8 bases between. CDR3 size: 12 residues. CDR3 amino acids: CASSRFSYEQYV. In DNA form, the CDR3 reads TGTGCCAGCAGCCGTTTCAGCTACGAGCAGTACGTC.

The chain carries TRBV4-2 and TRBJ2-5, with TRBD2 matching over 10 bases. Germline CDR1 LGHNA, CDR2 YNFKEQ. The CDR3 sequence is 17 residues long. The junction had 7 bases not matched to a gene; V was cut back by 0 bases and J by 3 bases. The CDR3 coding sequence is TGTGCCAGCAGCCAAGATTCGCTAGCGGGGGTTAAAGAGACCCAGTACTTC. It translates to CASSQDSLAGVKETQYF.

V and J are TRBV6-6 and TRBJ2-3; 10 positions match TRBD2. CDR3 length: 15 amino acids. V shed 5 bases, J shed 6 bases, and the junction held 8 bases outside the gene matches. Per the germline V gene, CDR1 is MNHNY and CDR2 is SVGAGI (reference sequence). CDR3 DNA: TGTGCCAGCAGTGATACTAGCGGGGCGGGGGATACGCAGTATTTT. Amino acids: CASSDTSGAGDTQYF.

This clone was observed once. The chain links TRBV19 to TRBJ1-1, with D unclear. The CDR3 covers 13 residues. Germline values: CDR1 LNHDA, CDR2 SQIVND (reference sequence). V lost 6 bases to trimming and J lost 1 base, with 9 bases between them. CDR3 nucleotides: TGTGCCAGTAGCCAAACAGAGAACACTGAAGCTTTCTTT. This encodes CASSQTENTEAFF.

The CDR3 DNA is TGTGCCTGGACTCCTGGGGGGGCTCATGAGCAGTTCTTC. It translates to CAWTPGGAHEQFF. This chain uses TRBV30 with TRBJ2-1; perhaps TRBD2 as D (7 bases). This CDR3 has 13 residues. The V gene's germline CDR1 is GTSNPN and CDR2 SVGIG (reference sequence). V was trimmed by 4 bases and J by 8 bases, leaving 15 bases between them. Filled out from reference TRBV30 and TRBJ2-1, the complete variable domain reads SQTIHQWPATLVQPVGSPLSLECTVEGTSNPNLYWYRQAAGRGLQLLFYSVGIGQISSEVPQNLSASRPQDRQFILSSKKLLLSDSGFYLCAWTPGGAHEQFFGPGTRLTVL.

V usage is TRBV3-1 (or the pseudogene TRBV3-2) and J usage is TRBJ1-1; D remains unclear. Trimming pared 6 bases from V and 7 bases from J, leaving 18 bases between. The CDR3 is 14 residues long. In germline, CDR1 is LGHDT, CDR2 YNNKEL (reference sequence). CDR3 in amino acids: CASRRSDVTVEAFF. For the CDR3, the DNA is TGTGCCAGCAGACGAAGCGATGTTACGGTTGAAGCTTTCTTT.

CDR3 nucleotides: TGTGCCACCAGTGATCCCAGGGAACACAATTCACCCCTCCACTTT. It codes for CATSDPREHNSPLHF. V usage is TRBV24-1 and J usage is TRBJ1-6, with D perhaps TRBD1 (5 bases). V was trimmed by 3 bases and J by 7 bases, leaving 12 bases between them. CDR3 length: 15 residues. Germline CDR1 is KGHDR and CDR2 is SFDVKD.

This chain uses TRBV29-1 with TRBJ2-1; 12 bases line up with TRBD2. In germline, CDR1 is SQVTM, CDR2 ANQGSEA. The CDR3 has 14 amino acids. The J segment lost 8 bases and the V segment lost 1 base, leaving 3 bases of the junction unmatched. CDR3 in DNA: TGCAGCGTTGAAGGACTAGCGGGGGTGGATGAGCAGTTCTTC. Its protein product is CSVEGLAGVDEQFF.

This clone came up once. The chain combines TRBV19 with TRBJ2-5, with TRBD1 matching 9 bases. Germline CDR1 and CDR2: LNHDA and SQIVND (reference sequence). This CDR3 has 15 amino acids. With 4 bases clipped from V and 4 bases from J, the junction kept 7 bases outside the gene matches. In nucleotides, the CDR3 is TGTGCCAGTAGTAGACAGGGGGTGATAGGAGAGACCCAGTACTTC. It is translated as CASSRQGVIGETQYF.